The entry that follows covers one TCR beta chain sequence. Antigen specificity is unknown. Trimming stripped 0 bases from V and 5 bases from J, with 11 bases between. Germline values: CDR1 MNHEY, CDR2 SVGAGI. The CDR3 spans 14 residues. The data derive from a study of cytomegalovirus exposure and HLA in healthy donors. Study-wide findings and caveats: Upon later analysis, TCR association rates were observed to vary by HLA locus, being highest for DRB1 and lowest for HLA-C. Around 160 TCR beta chains were listed as cytomegalovirus-associated. No immune exposure information besides CMV serostatus was available.

This PCR relied on a set of 60 Vbeta primers and 13 Jbeta primers. Method: immunoSEQ multiplex PCR; TCRdb's copy keeps in-frame clones and lacks some. The data show roughly 86,000 clones, 60% to 85% seen once. Sequenced: PBMCs. The V call is TRBV6-5, the J call TRBJ2-7; a weak D match, TRBD2 (6 bases). The receptor's source is a man in his fifties or sixties in good health and CMV-seropositive. CDR3 protein: CASSYSPGVDEQYF. In DNA, the CDR3 is TGTGCCAGCAGTTACTCTCCGGGGGTAGACGAGCAGTACTTC.